This TCR beta chain was recorded in a study of early T cells in non-severe SARS-CoV-2 infection. The V and J ends lost 1 base and 7 bases respectively, with 11 bases between them. Germline CDR1 and CDR2: LGHNA and YSLEER. This CDR3 comprises 13 residues. This clonotype was recorded at least ten times. Its antigen is undetermined. TCRdb processed the 5' RACE reads anew with MiXCR; each CDR3 protein has one entry. The sample consists of some 45,000 distinct CDR3 sequences, about 5.9% of them appearing once. Study outcomes and limitations: Reliance on VDJdb matching favored anti-spike CD8 responses; private and CD4 specificities were missed.

The receptor's source is an adult who was a healthcare worker with PCR-confirmed SARS-CoV-2 infection or an uninfected control (not recorded which). The input for sequencing was whole blood, taken at baseline. The genes are TRBV4-3 and TRBJ2-7; D unresolved. The CDR3 protein is CASSQGPSMEQYF. The DNA of the CDR3 is TGCGCCAGCAGCCAAGGTCCGTCTATGGAGCAGTACTTC.